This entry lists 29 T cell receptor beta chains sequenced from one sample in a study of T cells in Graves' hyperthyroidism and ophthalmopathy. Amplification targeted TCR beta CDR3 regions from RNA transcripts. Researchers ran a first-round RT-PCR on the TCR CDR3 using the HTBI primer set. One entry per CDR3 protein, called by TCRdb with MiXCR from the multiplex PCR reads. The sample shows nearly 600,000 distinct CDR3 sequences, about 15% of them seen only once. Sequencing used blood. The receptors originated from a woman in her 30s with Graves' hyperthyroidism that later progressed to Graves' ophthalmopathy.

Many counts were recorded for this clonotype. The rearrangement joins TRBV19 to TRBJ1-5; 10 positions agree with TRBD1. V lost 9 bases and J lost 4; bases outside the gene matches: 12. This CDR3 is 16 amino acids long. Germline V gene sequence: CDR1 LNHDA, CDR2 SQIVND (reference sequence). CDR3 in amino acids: CASRQDWGQGNQPQHF. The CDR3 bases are TGTGCCAGCCGACAAGATTGGGGACAGGGGAATCAGCCCCAGCATTTT. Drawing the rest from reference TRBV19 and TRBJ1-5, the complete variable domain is DGGITQSPKYLFRKEGQNVTLSCEQNLNHDAMYWYRQDPGQGLRLIYYSQIVNDFQKGDIAEGYSVSREKKESFPLTVTSAQKNPTAFYLCASRQDWGQGNQPQHFGDGTRLSIL.

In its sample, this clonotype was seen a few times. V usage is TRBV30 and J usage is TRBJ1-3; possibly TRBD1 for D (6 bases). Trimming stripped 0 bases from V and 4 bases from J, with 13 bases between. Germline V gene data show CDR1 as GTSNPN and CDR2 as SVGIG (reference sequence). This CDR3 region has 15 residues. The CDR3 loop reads CAWSVAGAEGNTIYF. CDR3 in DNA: TGTGCCTGGAGTGTGGCGGGGGCCGAAGGAAACACCATATATTTT.

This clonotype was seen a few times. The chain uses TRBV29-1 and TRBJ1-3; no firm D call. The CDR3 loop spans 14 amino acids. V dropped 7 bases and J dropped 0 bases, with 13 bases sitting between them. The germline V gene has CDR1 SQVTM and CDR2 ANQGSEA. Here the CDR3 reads CSAVALYSGNTIYF. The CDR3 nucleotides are TGCAGCGCAGTAGCTTTATACTCTGGAAACACCATATATTTT.

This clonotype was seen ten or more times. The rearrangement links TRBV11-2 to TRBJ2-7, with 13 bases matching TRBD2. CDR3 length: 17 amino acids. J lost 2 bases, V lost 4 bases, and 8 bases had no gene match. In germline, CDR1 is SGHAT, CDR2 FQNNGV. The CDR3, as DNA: TGTGCCAGCAGCTCGATAACAGGGACTAGCGGGACCTACGAGCAGTACTTC. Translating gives CASSSITGTSGTYEQYF.

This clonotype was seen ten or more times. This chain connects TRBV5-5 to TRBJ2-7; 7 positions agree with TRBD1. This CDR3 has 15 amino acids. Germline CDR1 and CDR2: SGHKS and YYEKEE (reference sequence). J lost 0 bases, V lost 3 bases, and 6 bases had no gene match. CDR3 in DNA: TGTGCCAGCAGCTCCCCAGGGGGAAACTCCTACGAGCAGTACTTC. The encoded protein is CASSSPGGNSYEQYF.

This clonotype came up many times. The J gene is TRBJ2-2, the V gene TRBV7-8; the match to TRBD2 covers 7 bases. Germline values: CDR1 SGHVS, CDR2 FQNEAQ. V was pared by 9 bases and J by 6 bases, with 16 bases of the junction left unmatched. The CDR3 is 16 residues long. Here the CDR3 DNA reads TGTGCCAGTACACTTGGGGCTAGCGGAAGGTCCGGGGAGCTGTTTTTT. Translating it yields CASTLGASGRSGELFF.

CDR3 nucleotide sequence: TGTGCCAGCAGTTACTCGGTCGTCCGTCTTTCTCCCTACGAGCAGTACTTC. Translated: CASSYSVVRLSPYEQYF. The rearrangement links TRBV6-5 to TRBJ2-7; no reliable D call. The CDR3 is made up of 17 amino acids. Trimming removed 0 bases at V and 2 bases at J, with 17 bases between. Germline V gives CDR1 MNHEY, CDR2 SVGAGI.

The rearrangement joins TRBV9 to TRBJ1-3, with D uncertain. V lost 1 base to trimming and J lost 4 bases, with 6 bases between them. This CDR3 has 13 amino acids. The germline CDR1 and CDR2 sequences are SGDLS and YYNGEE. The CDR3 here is CASSVRWGNTIYF. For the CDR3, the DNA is TGTGCCAGCAGCGTAAGGTGGGGAAACACCATATATTTT.

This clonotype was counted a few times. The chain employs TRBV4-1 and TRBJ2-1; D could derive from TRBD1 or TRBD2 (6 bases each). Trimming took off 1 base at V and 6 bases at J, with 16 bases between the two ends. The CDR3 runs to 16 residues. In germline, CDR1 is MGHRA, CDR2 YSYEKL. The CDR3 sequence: CASSQGFRGDGNEQFF. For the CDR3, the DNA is TGCGCCAGCAGCCAAGGCTTTAGGGGGGACGGCAATGAGCAGTTCTTC.

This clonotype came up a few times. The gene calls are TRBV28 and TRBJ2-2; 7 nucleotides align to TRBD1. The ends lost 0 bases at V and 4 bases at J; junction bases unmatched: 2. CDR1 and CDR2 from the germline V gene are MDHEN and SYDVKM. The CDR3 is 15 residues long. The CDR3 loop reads CASSLWGTATGELFF. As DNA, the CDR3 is TGTGCCAGCAGTTTATGGGGGACAGCCACCGGGGAGCTGTTTTTT.

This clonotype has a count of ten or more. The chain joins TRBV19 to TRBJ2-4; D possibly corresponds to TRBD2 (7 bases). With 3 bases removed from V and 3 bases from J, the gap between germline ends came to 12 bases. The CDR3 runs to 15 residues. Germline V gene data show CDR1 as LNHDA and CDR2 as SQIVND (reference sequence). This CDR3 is CASSIQGRDKNIQYF. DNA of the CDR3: TGTGCCAGTAGTATCCAGGGGAGGGACAAAAACATTCAGTACTTC.

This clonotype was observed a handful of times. The CDR3 here is CASSQEGPASGPYNEQFF. The CDR3 DNA reads TGTGCCAGCAGCCAAGAGGGCCCTGCTAGCGGGCCTTACAATGAGCAGTTCTTC. The chain combines TRBV4-2 with TRBJ2-1, with 8 bases aligning to TRBD2. Unmatched junction bases numbered 11, after V lost 0 bases and J lost 4 bases. Germline CDR1 is LGHNA and CDR2 is YNFKEQ. CDR3 length: 18 residues.

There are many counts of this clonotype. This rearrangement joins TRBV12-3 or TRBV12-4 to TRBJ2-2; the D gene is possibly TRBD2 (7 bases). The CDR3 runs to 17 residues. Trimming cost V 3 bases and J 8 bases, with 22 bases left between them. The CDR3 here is CASSFSGLGGVSGELFF. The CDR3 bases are TGTGCCAGCAGTTTCTCCGGACTAGGGGGTGTATCTGGGGAGCTGTTTTTT.

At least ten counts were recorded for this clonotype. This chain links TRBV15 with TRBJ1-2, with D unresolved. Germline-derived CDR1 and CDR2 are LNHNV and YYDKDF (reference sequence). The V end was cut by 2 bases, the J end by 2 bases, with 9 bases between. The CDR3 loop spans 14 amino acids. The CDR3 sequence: CATSRRIGNYGYTF. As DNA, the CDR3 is TGTGCCACCAGCAGACGGATCGGGAACTATGGCTACACCTTC.

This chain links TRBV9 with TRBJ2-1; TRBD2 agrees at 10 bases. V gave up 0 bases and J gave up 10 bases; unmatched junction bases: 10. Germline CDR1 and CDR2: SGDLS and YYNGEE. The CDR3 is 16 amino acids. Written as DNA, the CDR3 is TGTGCCAGCAGCGTAGGTGAGGGGCTAGCGGGAGTCGAGCAGTTCTTC. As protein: CASSVGEGLAGVEQFF.

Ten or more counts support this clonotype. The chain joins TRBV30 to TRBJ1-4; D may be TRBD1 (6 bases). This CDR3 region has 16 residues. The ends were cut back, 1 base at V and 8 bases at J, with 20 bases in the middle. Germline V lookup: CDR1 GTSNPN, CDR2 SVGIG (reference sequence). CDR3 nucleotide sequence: TGTGCCTGGAGTGCTTACACTGGGGGCGGACGCGAAAAACTGTTTTTT. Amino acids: CAWSAYTGGGREKLFF.

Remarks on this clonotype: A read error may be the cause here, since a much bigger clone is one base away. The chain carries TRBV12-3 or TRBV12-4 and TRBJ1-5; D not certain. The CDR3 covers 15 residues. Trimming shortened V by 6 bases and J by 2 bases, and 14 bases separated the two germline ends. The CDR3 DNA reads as TGTGCCAGCAGGGGCGGTTCCCAGGGCAATCAGCCCCAGCATTTT. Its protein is CASRGGSQGNQPQHF.

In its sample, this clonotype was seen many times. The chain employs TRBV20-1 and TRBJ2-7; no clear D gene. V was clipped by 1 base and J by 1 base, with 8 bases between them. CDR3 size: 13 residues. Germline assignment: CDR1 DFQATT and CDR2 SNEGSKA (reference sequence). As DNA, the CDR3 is TGCAGTGCTAGAGTTATGGGGTCCTACGAGCAGTACTTC. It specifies CSARVMGSYEQYF.

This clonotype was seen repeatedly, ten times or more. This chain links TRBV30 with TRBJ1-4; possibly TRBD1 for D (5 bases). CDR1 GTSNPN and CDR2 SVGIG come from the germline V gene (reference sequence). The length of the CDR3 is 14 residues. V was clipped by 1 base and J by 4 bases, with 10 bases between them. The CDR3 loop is CAWSAGLHNEKLFF. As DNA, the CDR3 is TGTGCCTGGAGTGCGGGACTGCATAATGAAAAACTGTTTTTT.

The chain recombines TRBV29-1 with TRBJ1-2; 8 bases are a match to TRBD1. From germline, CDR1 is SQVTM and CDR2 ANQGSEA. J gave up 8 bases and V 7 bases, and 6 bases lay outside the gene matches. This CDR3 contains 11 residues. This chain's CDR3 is CSDVTGDGYTF. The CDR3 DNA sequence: TGCAGCGACGTGACAGGGGACGGCTACACCTTC.

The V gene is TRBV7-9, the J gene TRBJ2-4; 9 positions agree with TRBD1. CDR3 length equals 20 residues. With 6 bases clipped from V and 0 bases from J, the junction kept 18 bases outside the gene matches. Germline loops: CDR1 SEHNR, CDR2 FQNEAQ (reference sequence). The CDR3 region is CASSPLVGQGLLLAKNIQYF. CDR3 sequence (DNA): TGTGCCAGCAGTCCCCTAGTGGGACAGGGCCTACTCCTAGCCAAAAACATTCAGTACTTC.

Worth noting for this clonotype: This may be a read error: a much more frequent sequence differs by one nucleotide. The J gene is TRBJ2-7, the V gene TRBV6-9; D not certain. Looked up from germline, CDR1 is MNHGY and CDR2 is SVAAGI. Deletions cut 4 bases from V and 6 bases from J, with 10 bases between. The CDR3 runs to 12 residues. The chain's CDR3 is CASSSTLPEQYF. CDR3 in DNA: TGTGCCAGCAGTTCGACCTTGCCCGAGCAGTACTTC.

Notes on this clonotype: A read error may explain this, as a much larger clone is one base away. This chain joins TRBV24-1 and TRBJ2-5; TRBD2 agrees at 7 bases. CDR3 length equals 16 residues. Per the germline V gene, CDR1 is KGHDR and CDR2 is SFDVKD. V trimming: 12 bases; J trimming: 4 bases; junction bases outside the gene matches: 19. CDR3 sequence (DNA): TGTGCCCCGGAGTACCGGACTAGGAAGGATGGAGAGACCCAGTACTTC. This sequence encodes CAPEYRTRKDGETQYF.

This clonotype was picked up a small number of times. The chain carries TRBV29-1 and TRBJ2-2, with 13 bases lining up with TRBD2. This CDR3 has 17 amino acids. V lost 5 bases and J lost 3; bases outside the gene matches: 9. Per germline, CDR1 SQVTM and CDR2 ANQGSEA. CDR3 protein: CSVKGLAGDRDTGELFF. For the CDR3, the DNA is TGCAGCGTTAAAGGACTAGCGGGAGATCGTGACACCGGGGAGCTGTTTTTT.

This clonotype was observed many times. CDR3 nucleotides: TGTGCCAGCAGTTTTGTGGCCAATTCACCCCTCCACTTT. This codes for CASSFVANSPLHF. The rearrangement links TRBV28 to TRBJ1-6, with D unresolved. The CDR3 length is 13 residues. Germline loops: CDR1 MDHEN, CDR2 SYDVKM. The V end was cut by 3 bases, the J end by 7 bases, with 7 bases between. The full variable domain, in which reference TRBV28 and TRBJ1-6 provide the parts outside the CDR3, is DVKVTQSSRYLVKRTGEKVFLECVQDMDHENMFWYRQDPGLGLRLIYFSYDVKMKEKGDIPEGYSVSREKKERFSLILESASTNQTSMYLCASSFVANSPLHFGNGTRLTVT.

The chain's CDR3 is CASSYAGSSNNQPQHF. CDR3 nucleotides: TGTGCCAGCAGTTATGCAGGGAGTTCTAACAATCAGCCCCAGCATTTT. The chain recombines TRBV6-5 with TRBJ1-5; maybe TRBD1 (5 bases). The germline gives CDR1 MNHEY, CDR2 SVGAGI. This CDR3 comprises 16 residues. Trimming pared 3 bases from V and 3 bases from J, leaving 15 bases between.

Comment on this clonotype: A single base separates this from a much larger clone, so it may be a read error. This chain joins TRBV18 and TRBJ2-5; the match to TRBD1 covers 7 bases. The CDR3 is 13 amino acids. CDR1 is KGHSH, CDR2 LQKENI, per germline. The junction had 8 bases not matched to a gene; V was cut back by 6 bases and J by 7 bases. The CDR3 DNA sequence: TGTGCCAGCTCCTCACCAGACAGGGCGACCCAGTACTTC. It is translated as CASSSPDRATQYF.

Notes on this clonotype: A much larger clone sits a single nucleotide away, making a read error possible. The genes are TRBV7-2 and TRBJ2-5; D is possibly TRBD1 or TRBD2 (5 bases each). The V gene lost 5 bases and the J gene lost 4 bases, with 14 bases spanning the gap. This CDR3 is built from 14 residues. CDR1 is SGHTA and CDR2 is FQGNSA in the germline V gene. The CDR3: CASSTGLSVETQYF. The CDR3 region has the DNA TGTGCCAGCAGCACGGGGCTTTCCGTAGAGACCCAGTACTTC.

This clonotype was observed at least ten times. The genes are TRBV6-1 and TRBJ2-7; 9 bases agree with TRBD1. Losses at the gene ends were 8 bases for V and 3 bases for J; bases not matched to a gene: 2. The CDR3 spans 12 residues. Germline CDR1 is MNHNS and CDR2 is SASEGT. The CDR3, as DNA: TGTGCCAGCGCGGACAGGGGCTACGAGCAGTACTTC. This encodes CASADRGYEQYF.